The 27 T cell receptor beta chains in this list originate from one sample, sequenced in a study of T cell repertoires in aging, cancer and after chemotherapy. TRB rearrangements spanning V, D and J were amplified using mixed TRB-A/B primers. TCRdb ran MiXCR on the multiplex PCR reads and lists one entry per CDR3 protein. The table has about 9,800 distinct CDR3 sequences, about two fifths seen once. TCR beta rearrangements were amplified from peripheral blood genomic DNA. Specimen: blood. The receptors here all came from a human donor in good health.

Concerning this clonotype itself: Because the CDR3 is missing its conserved closing phenylalanine or tryptophan, this is likely a read error. No DNA is shown, since the ends of the CDR3 on it are uncertain; the CDR3 is the one TCRdb lists. This chain links TRBV19 with TRBJ1-2; the table gives TRBD1 as D, unverified against the DNA. CDR1 and CDR2 from the germline V gene are LNHDA and SQIVND (reference sequence). Including both end residues, the CDR3 is 12 amino acids long. The CDR3 loop reads CASSQGTGYLSV.

The rearrangement uses TRBV7-2 and TRBJ2-7, with 7 bases lining up with TRBD2. The V gene end was trimmed by 5 bases and the J gene end by 3 bases; junction bases not matched to a gene: 16. The CDR3 has 17 residues. Germline V gene sequence: CDR1 SGHTA, CDR2 FQGNSA. The CDR3 region has the DNA TGTGCCAGCAGCCCACCGAGAGGAGGGGAGGGGCTCTACGAGCAGTACTTC. This encodes CASSPPRGGEGLYEQYF.

The rearrangement uses TRBV18 and TRBJ1-1, with a tentative D call TRBD1 (5 bases). The CDR3 covers 13 residues. The V end lost 3 bases, the J end lost 1 base, and 6 bases lay between the germline ends. Germline assignment: CDR1 KGHSH and CDR2 LQKENI. The CDR3 protein is CASSPTGNTEAFF. DNA of the CDR3: TGTGCCAGCTCACCTACAGGGAACACTGAAGCTTTCTTT. Drawing the rest from reference TRBV18 and TRBJ1-1, the complete variable domain is NAGVMQNPRHLVRRRGQEARLRCSPMKGHSHVYWYRQLPEEGLKFMVYLQKENIIDESGMPKERFSAEFPKEGPSILRIQQVVRGDSAAYFCASSPTGNTEAFFGQGTRLTVV.

This clonotype was counted a few times. This chain uses TRBV6-5 with TRBJ2-1, with a possible D match to TRBD2 (6 bases). The CDR3 has 15 amino acids. V was cut by 2 bases and J by 9 bases, with 17 bases left in between. Germline CDR1 is MNHEY and CDR2 is SVGAGI. CDR3 amino acids: CASSYGGNAVSEQFF. The CDR3 region has the DNA TGTGCCAGCAGTTACGGAGGGAATGCAGTGAGTGAGCAGTTCTTC.

This clonotype is medium-sized in the sample. The CDR3 sequence: CSVAIAGVQAGELFF. The CDR3 region has the DNA TGCAGCGTTGCAATAGCGGGAGTCCAAGCCGGGGAGCTGTTTTTT. The chain uses TRBV29-1 and TRBJ2-2; 9 positions match TRBD2. The CDR3 extends over 15 amino acids. CDR1 and CDR2 from the germline V gene are SQVTM and ANQGSEA. The trim removed 4 bases at V and 6 bases at J, leaving 9 bases unmatched.

V and J are TRBV6-5 and TRBJ1-3, with 9 bases matching TRBD1. Unmatched junction bases numbered 8, after V lost 7 bases and J lost 4 bases. CDR1 is MNHEY and CDR2 is SVGAGI in the germline V gene. This CDR3 contains 15 residues. CDR3 nucleotide sequence: TGTGCCAGCACCTACAGGGGGCCGAGAGGAAACACCATATATTTT. Its translation: CASTYRGPRGNTIYF.

The chain links TRBV5-1 to TRBJ1-1; D not certain. V shed 4 bases and J shed 11 bases, with 15 bases lying between them. Germline assignment: CDR1 SGHRS and CDR2 YFSETQ. The CDR3 covers 12 residues. The CDR3 coding sequence is TGCGCCAGCAGCCCGCCGTCCCTGGAGGCTTTCTTT. The encoded protein is CASSPPSLEAFF.

The chain links TRBV5-6 to TRBJ2-5; 9 positions match TRBD2. The germline V gene has CDR1 SGHDT and CDR2 YYEEEE. This CDR3 is built from 17 residues. V dropped 4 bases and J dropped 5; count of bases not matched to a gene: 15. The CDR3 loop reads CASSIVAGVLFAETQYF. As DNA, the CDR3 is TGTGCCAGCAGCATAGTAGCGGGAGTATTGTTCGCGGAGACCCAGTACTTC.

This clonotype was found a few times. CDR3 nucleotides: TGTGCCAGCAGCTTGGACCTTTTCATGAACACTGAAGCTTTCTTT. The encoded protein is CASSLDLFMNTEAFF. The rearrangement joins TRBV5-4 to TRBJ1-1, with D unclear. From germline, CDR1 is SGHNT and CDR2 YYREEE (reference sequence). V was pared by 0 bases and J by 0 bases, with 9 bases between. CDR3 size: 15 residues.

The chain recombines TRBV6-2 or TRBV6-3 with TRBJ2-4; 8 bases match TRBD2. CDR1 MNHEY and CDR2 SVGEGT come from the germline V gene. V was pared by 6 bases and J by 2 bases, with 6 bases of the junction left unmatched. This CDR3 has 15 amino acids. CDR3 residues: CASSSGRDPKNIQYF. The DNA for the CDR3 is TGTGCCAGCAGCAGCGGGAGAGATCCCAAAAACATTCAGTACTTC.

The chain couples TRBV19 to TRBJ1-1; D remains ambiguous. Germline values: CDR1 LNHDA, CDR2 SQIVND (reference sequence). Between the trimmed V and J ends, which lost 5 bases and 0 bases, there was a span of 16 bases. The CDR3 extends over 16 amino acids. The DNA for the CDR3 is TGTGCCAGTAGTGCGGCAGGACCTATGGTGAACACTGAAGCTTTCTTT. It specifies CASSAAGPMVNTEAFF.

The chain joins TRBV5-4 to TRBJ2-5; possibly TRBD1 or TRBD2 for D (5 bases each). The CDR3 is 15 residues long. With 4 bases removed from V and 2 bases from J, the gap between germline ends came to 15 bases. The germline V gene has CDR1 SGHNT and CDR2 YYREEE (reference sequence). The CDR3 region is CASSRDSGRQETQYF. The CDR3 region has the DNA TGTGCCAGCAGCAGAGACTCGGGACGGCAAGAGACCCAGTACTTC.

By share, this clonotype ranks as medium-sized. The gene calls are TRBV12-3 or TRBV12-4 and TRBJ2-3; D perhaps matches TRBD2 (6 bases). The CDR3 runs 15 residues. The V and J ends lost 7 bases and 2 bases respectively, with 16 bases between them. Written as DNA, the CDR3 is TGTGCCAGCATCTTGGAGGGAGGCCCCACAGATACGCAGTATTTT. It yields the protein CASILEGGPTDTQYF.

By sample fraction, this clonotype is medium-sized. The chain links TRBV6-5 to TRBJ2-2, with D uncertain. The CDR3 spans 14 residues. The germline gives CDR1 MNHEY, CDR2 SVGAGI. V lost 8 bases and J lost 6, with 16 bases in between. The CDR3 DNA sequence: TGTGCCAGCGATGCCCCGTACTATTCCGGGGAGCTGTTTTTT. This gives the protein CASDAPYYSGELFF.

CDR3: CASSLLDTEQYF. In DNA form, the CDR3 reads TGTGCCAGCAGTTTATTGGACACCGAGCAGTACTTC. V usage is TRBV27 and J usage is TRBJ2-7; possible D gene TRBD1, 5 bases. With 1 base removed from V and 6 bases from J, the gap between germline ends came to 7 bases. The germline V gene encodes CDR1 MNHEY and CDR2 SMNVEV (reference sequence). This CDR3 is built from 12 residues.

By share, this clonotype counts as medium-sized. The rearrangement links TRBV5-4 to TRBJ2-3; 11 positions match TRBD2. Germline loops: CDR1 SGHNT, CDR2 YYREEE (reference sequence). With V trimmed by 6 bases and J by 4 bases, 7 bases remained unmatched. The CDR3 runs 15 residues. The CDR3 DNA reads as TGTGCCAGCACCCCTAGCGGGAGGAACCCAGATACGCAGTATTTT. It translates to CASTPSGRNPDTQYF.

The chain recombines TRBV12-3 or TRBV12-4 with TRBJ1-5; D gene unclear. The CDR3 has 14 residues. Deletions cut 8 bases from V and 0 bases from J, with 11 bases between. The CDR3 region has the DNA TGTGCCAGCTCATCACCCTATAGCAATCAGCCCCAGCATTTT. It yields the protein CASSSPYSNQPQHF.

Sample share makes this clonotype medium-sized. This chain connects TRBV29-1 to TRBJ2-5; D ambiguous. The CDR3 loop spans 13 amino acids. V lost 3 bases and J 0 bases, leaving 8 bases between the germline ends. Germline V gene sequence: CDR1 SQVTM, CDR2 ANQGSEA. The CDR3 bases are TGCAGCGTTGAGTGGGCGGACCAAGAGACCCAGTACTTC. As protein: CSVEWADQETQYF.

The chain joins TRBV5-4 to TRBJ2-5, with 8 positions matching TRBD2. The germline V gene has CDR1 SGHNT and CDR2 YYREEE (reference sequence). The CDR3 totals 15 residues. Trimming at V came to 3 bases and at J to 5 bases, leaving 9 bases not matched to a gene. The CDR3 reads CASSSGGGGSETQYF. In DNA form, the CDR3 reads TGTGCCAGCAGCTCGGGGGGGGGTGGGTCTGAGACCCAGTACTTC. The whole variable domain, remainder taken from reference TRBV5-4 and TRBJ2-5, is ETGVTQSPTHLIKTRGQQVTLRCSSQSGHNTVSWYQQALGQGPQFIFQYYREEENGRGNFPPRFSGLQFPNYSSELNVNALELDDSALYLCASSSGGGGSETQYFGPGTRLLVL.

The CDR3 is CASSQEFYEQYF. CDR3 nucleotide sequence: TGTGCCAGCAGCCAGGAATTCTACGAGCAGTACTTC. The chain recombines TRBV6-1 with TRBJ2-7; D is uncertain. This CDR3 is built from 12 residues. The germline V and J ends were trimmed by 6 bases and 3 bases, with 9 bases remaining between them. Per germline, CDR1 MNHNS and CDR2 SASEGT.

This clonotype was seen more than once but under ten times. The genes are TRBV12-3 or TRBV12-4 and TRBJ1-2; no definite D call. The CDR3 has 10 amino acids. Trimming took 7 bases from V and 8 from J, leaving 8 bases between them. CDR3 protein: CASKDVGYTF. CDR3 nucleotide sequence: TGTGCCAGCAAGGATGTGGGCTACACCTTC.

This clonotype is classed as medium-sized. The rearrangement joins TRBV19 to TRBJ2-2, with 9 nucleotides matching TRBD1. The CDR3 spans 17 residues. With 8 bases clipped from V and 1 base from J, the junction kept 11 bases outside the gene matches. Germline assignment: CDR1 LNHDA and CDR2 SQIVND (reference sequence). CDR3 residues: CASLKGGTGMNTGELFF. CDR3 nucleotides: TGTGCCAGTCTTAAAGGGGGGACAGGGATGAACACCGGGGAGCTGTTTTTT.

The chain combines TRBV5-4 with TRBJ2-1, with 9 bases aligning to TRBD1. CDR1 is SGHNT, CDR2 YYREEE, per germline (reference sequence). The CDR3 loop spans 13 amino acids. V lost 7 bases, J lost 7 bases, and 6 bases stayed unmatched. CDR3 residues: CASPGTGPNEQFF. The CDR3 region has the DNA TGTGCCAGCCCCGGGACAGGGCCGAATGAGCAGTTCTTC. Using reference TRBV5-4 and TRBJ2-1 for the parts outside the CDR3, the full variable domain is ETGVTQSPTHLIKTRGQQVTLRCSSQSGHNTVSWYQQALGQGPQFIFQYYREEENGRGNFPPRFSGLQFPNYSSELNVNALELDDSALYLCASPGTGPNEQFFGPGTRLTVL.

This chain connects TRBV6-5 to TRBJ2-7; no clear D. The CDR3 runs 14 residues. V lost 0 bases, J lost 0 bases, and 6 bases lay in between. Germline CDR1 is MNHEY and CDR2 is SVGAGI. CDR3: CASSYSPDSYEQYF. The DNA for the CDR3 is TGTGCCAGCAGTTACTCGCCCGACTCCTACGAGCAGTACTTC.

The chain links TRBV19 to TRBJ1-1, with D tentatively TRBD1 (5 bases). V was cut by 3 bases and J by 4 bases, with 18 bases left in between. This CDR3 has 16 residues. From germline, CDR1 is LNHDA and CDR2 SQIVND (reference sequence). CDR3 sequence reads: CASSIGGFESGTEAFF. The CDR3 DNA is TGTGCCAGTAGTATTGGGGGGTTTGAGTCGGGCACTGAAGCTTTCTTT.

In this sample, this clonotype turned up a few times. Here the CDR3 reads CASSSDRGLREQYF. The CDR3 nucleotides are TGTGCCAGCAGTTCCGACAGGGGTTTAAGGGAGCAGTACTTC. The chain employs TRBV5-4 and TRBJ2-7, with TRBD1 matching over 8 bases. Per germline, CDR1 SGHNT and CDR2 YYREEE (reference sequence). This CDR3 has 14 amino acids. Trimming at V came to 5 bases and at J to 7 bases, leaving 11 bases not matched to a gene.

The chain carries TRBV19 and TRBJ2-2; D possibly corresponds to TRBD1 (5 bases). The CDR3 extends over 14 amino acids. Per the germline V gene, CDR1 is LNHDA and CDR2 is SQIVND (reference sequence). Trimming took 6 bases from V and 6 from J, leaving 14 bases between them. CDR3 amino acids: CASRKHGAPGELFF. The CDR3 DNA reads TGTGCCAGTAGGAAACATGGGGCCCCCGGGGAGCTGTTTTTT.